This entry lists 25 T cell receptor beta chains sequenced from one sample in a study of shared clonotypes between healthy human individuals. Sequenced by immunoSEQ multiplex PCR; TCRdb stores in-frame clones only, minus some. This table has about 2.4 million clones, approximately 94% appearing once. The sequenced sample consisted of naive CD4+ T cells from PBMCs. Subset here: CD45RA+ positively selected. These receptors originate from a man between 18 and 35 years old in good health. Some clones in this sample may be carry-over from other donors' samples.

The CDR3 protein is CASSHLIAGGYVNEQFF. In DNA, the CDR3 is TGCGCCAGCAGCCACCTAATAGCGGGAGGCTACGTAAATGAGCAGTTCTTC. The V and J genes are TRBV4-1 and TRBJ2-1, with 10 bases identical to TRBD2. The CDR3 totals 17 residues. The germline gives CDR1 MGHRA, CDR2 YSYEKL. The trim removed 3 bases at V and 7 bases at J, leaving 12 bases unmatched.

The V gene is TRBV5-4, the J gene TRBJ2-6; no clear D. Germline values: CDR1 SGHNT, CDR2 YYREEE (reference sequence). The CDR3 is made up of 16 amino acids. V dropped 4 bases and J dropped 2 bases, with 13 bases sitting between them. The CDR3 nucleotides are TGTGCCAGCAGCCCCCCAAACTTGGCTGGGGCCAACGTCCTGACTTTC. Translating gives CASSPPNLAGANVLTF.

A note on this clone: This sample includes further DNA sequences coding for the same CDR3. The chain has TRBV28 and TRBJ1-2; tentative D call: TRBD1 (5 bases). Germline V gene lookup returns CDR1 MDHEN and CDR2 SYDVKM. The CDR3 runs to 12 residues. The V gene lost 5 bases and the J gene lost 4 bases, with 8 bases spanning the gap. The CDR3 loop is CASSRGPYGYTF. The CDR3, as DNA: TGTGCCAGCAGTAGGGGCCCCTATGGCTACACCTTC.

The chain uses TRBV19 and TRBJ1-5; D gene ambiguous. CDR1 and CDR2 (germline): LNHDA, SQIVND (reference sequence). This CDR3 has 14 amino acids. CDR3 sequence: CATRATISNQPQHF. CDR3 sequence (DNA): TGTGCGACGCGGGCAACCATTAGCAATCAGCCCCAGCATTTT. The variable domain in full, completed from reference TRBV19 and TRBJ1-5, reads DGGITQSPKYLFRKEGQNVTLSCEQNLNHDAMYWYRQDPGQGLRLIYYSQIVNDFQKGDIAEGYSVSREKKESFPLTVTSAQKNPTAFYLCATRATISNQPQHFGDGTRLSIL.

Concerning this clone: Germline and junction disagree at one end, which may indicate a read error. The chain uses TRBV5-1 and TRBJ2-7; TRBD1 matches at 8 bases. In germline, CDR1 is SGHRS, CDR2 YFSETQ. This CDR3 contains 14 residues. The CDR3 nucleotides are TGCGCCAGCAGCTCCCAGGGGGCGTCCTCCGAGCAGTACTTC. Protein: CASSSQGASSEQYF.

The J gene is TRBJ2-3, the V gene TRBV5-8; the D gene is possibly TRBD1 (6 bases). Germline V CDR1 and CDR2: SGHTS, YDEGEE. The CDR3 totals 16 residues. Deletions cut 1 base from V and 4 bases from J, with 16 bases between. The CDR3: CASSLMGARPADTQYF. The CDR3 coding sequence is TGTGCCAGCAGCTTGATGGGGGCTCGGCCGGCAGATACGCAGTATTTT.

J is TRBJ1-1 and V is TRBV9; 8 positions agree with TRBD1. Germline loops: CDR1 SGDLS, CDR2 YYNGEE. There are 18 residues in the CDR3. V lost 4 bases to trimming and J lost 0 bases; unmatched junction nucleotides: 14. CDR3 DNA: TGTGCCAGCAGCCACACGTCGACAGGGGACGATTTGAACACTGAAGCTTTCTTT. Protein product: CASSHTSTGDDLNTEAFF.

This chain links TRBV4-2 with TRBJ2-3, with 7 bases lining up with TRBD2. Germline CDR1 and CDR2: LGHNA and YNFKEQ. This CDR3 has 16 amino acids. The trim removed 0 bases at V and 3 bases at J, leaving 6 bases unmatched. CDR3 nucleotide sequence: TGTGCCAGCAGCCAAGAGTCGTCAGCGGGAACAGATACGCAGTATTTT. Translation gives CASSQESSAGTDTQYF.

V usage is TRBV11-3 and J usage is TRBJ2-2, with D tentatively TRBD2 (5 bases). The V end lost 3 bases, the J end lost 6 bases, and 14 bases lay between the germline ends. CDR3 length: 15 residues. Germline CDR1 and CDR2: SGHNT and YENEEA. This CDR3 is CASSLGSSPPGELFF. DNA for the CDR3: TGTGCCAGCAGCTTGGGTTCTAGCCCCCCCGGGGAGCTGTTTTTT.

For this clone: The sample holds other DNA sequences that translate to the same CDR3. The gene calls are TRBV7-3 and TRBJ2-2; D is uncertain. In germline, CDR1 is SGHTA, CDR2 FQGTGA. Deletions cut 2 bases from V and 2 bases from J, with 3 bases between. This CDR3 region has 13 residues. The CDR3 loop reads CASSLGNTGELFF. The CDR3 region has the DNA TGTGCCAGCAGCTTAGGCAACACCGGGGAGCTGTTTTTT.

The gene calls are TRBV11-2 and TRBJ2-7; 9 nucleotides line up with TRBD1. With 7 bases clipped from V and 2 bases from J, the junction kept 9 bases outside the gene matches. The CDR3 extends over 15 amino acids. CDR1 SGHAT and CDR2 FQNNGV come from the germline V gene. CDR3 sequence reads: CASTSGTGITYEQYF. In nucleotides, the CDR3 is TGTGCCAGCACCTCCGGGACAGGGATTACCTACGAGCAGTACTTC.

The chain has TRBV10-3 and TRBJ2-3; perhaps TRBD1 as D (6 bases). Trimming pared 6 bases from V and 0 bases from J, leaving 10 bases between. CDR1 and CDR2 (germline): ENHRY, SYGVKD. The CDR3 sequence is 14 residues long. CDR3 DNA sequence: TGTGCCATCAGGAGGGGGACAAGCACAGATACGCAGTATTTT. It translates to CAIRRGTSTDTQYF.

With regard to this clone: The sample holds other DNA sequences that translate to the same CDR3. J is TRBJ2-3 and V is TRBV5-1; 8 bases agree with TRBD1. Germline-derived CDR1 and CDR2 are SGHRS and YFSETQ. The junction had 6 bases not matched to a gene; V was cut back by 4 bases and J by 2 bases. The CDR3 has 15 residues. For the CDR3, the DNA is TGCGCCAGCAGCCCCGACAGGGGTTACACAGATACGCAGTATTTT. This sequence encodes CASSPDRGYTDTQYF.

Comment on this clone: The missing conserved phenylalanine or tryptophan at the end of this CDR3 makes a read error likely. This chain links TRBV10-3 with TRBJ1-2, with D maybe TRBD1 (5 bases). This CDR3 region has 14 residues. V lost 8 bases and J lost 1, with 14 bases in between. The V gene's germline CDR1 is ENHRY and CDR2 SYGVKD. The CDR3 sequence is CAILRVGGNYGYTL. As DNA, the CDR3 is TGTGCCATCCTGCGGGTTGGGGGTAACTATGGCTACACCCTC.

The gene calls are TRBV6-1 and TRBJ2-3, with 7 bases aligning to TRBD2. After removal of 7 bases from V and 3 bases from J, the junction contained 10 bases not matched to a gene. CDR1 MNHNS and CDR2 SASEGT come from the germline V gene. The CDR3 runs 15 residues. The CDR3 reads CASTYGGSFTDTQYF. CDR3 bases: TGTGCCAGCACCTACGGCGGGAGTTTTACAGATACGCAGTATTTT.

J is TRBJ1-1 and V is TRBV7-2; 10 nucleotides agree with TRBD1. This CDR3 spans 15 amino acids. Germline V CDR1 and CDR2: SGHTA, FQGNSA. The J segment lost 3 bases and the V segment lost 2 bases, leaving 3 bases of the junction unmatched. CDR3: CASSLQDRGYTEAFF. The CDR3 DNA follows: TGTGCCAGCAGCTTACAGGACAGGGGGTACACTGAAGCTTTCTTT.

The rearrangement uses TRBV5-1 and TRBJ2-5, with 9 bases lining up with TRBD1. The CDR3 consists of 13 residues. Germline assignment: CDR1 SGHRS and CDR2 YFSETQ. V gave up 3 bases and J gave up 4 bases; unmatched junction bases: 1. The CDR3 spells CASSWTGAETQYF. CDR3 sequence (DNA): TGCGCCAGCAGCTGGACAGGGGCAGAGACCCAGTACTTC.

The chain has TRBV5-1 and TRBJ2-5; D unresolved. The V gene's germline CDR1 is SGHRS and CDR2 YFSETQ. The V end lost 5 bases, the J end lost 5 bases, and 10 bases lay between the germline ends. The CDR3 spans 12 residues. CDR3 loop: CASSESTETQYF. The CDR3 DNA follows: TGCGCCAGCAGTGAAAGCACGGAGACCCAGTACTTC.

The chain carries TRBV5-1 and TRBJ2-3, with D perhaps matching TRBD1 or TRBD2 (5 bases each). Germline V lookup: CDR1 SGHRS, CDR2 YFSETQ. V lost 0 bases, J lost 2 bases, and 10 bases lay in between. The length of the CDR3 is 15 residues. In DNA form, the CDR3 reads TGCGCCAGCAGCTTGGCCCCGGGGCCCACAGATACGCAGTATTTT. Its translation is CASSLAPGPTDTQYF.

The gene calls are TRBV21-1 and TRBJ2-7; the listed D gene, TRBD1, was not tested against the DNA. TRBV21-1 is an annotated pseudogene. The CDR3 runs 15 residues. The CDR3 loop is CASSRTGGDKNEQYF. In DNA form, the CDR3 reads TGTGCCAGCAGTCGGACAGGGGGTGATAAGAACGAGCAGTACTTC.

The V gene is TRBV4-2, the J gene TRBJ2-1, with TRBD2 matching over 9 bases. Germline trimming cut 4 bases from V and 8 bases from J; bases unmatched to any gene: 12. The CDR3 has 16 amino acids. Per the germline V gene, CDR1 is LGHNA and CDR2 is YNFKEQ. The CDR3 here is CASSRPPGTSPDEQFF. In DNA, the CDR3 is TGTGCCAGCAGCCGGCCCCCCGGGACTAGCCCAGATGAGCAGTTCTTC.

As DNA, the CDR3 is TGTGCCAGCAGCTTGGGGCTAGGGACTAGCTCGTCAGATACGCAGTATTTT. Residues: CASSLGLGTSSSDTQYF. The chain employs TRBV5-4 and TRBJ2-3; 9 bases agree with TRBD2. This CDR3 region has 17 residues. Unmatched junction bases numbered 9, after V lost 0 bases and J lost 4 bases. Germline loops: CDR1 SGHNT, CDR2 YYREEE (reference sequence).

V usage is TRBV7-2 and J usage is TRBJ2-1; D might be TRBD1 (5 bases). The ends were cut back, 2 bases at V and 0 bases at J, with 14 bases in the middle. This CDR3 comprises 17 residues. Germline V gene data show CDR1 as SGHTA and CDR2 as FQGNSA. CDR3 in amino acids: CASSLSWGQSSYNEQFF. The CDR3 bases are TGTGCCAGCAGCTTATCCTGGGGCCAAAGCTCCTACAATGAGCAGTTCTTC. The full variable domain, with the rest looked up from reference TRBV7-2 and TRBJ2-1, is GAGVSQSPSNKVTEKGKDVELRCDPISGHTALYWYRQSLGQGLEFLIYFQGNSAPDKSGLPSDRFSAERTGGSVSTLTIQRTQQEDSAVYLCASSLSWGQSSYNEQFFGPGTRLTVL.

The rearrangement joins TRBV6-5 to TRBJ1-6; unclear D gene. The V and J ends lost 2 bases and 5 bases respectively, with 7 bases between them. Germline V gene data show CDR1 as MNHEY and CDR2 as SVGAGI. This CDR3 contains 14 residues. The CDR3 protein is CASSYIEDNSPLHF. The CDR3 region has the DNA TGTGCCAGCAGTTACATAGAGGATAATTCACCCCTCCACTTT.

The chain's CDR3 is CASRSAAGTPGEQYF. Written as DNA, the CDR3 is TGCGCCAGCAGATCCGCCGCGGGGACGCCGGGCGAGCAGTACTTC. The chain employs TRBV5-1 and TRBJ2-7; the D gene is possibly TRBD2 (6 bases). Germline V gene lookup returns CDR1 SGHRS and CDR2 YFSETQ. Between the trimmed V and J ends, which lost 5 bases and 6 bases, there was a span of 21 bases. CDR3 length: 15 residues. Drawing the rest from reference TRBV5-1 and TRBJ2-7, the complete variable domain is KAGVTQTPRYLIKTRGQQVTLSCSPISGHRSVSWYQQTPGQGLQFLFEYFSETQRNKGNFPGRFSGRQFSNSRSEMNVSTLELGDSALYLCASRSAAGTPGEQYFGPGTRLTVT.